The 27 T cell receptor beta chains below were found in one sample sequenced in a study of vaccination and CD4 T cells after COVID-19. Their antigens remain unidentified. Sequencing of DNA taken from cultured CD4+ T cells relied on the Oncomine TCR Beta short-read assay. Each CDR3 protein gets one entry after TCRdb re-called the PCR reads with MiXCR. The sample records 20,000 or so distinct CDR3 sequences, approximately 40% being singletons. Time point denoted: late sampling 161 to 241 days after vaccination in three convalescent patients. The treatment was: roughly 10-day PBMC culture with coronavirus spike peptide pools or control peptides (ViraFEST assay). Sequenced here: CD4+ T cells from blood, cultured in vitro, sampled about 7 months after SARS-CoV-2 vaccination. These receptors were collected from a human donor who had recovered from COVID-19.

There are a few counts of this clonotype. The V and J genes are TRBV20-1 and TRBJ2-7, with TRBD2 matching 7 bases. CDR1 is DFQATT and CDR2 is SNEGSKA in the germline V gene (reference sequence). This CDR3 contains 15 residues. The ends lost 4 bases at V and 0 bases at J; junction bases unmatched: 9. Written as DNA, the CDR3 is TGCAGTGCTACCAAAGCGGGATCGACCTCCTACGAGCAGTACTTC. Residues: CSATKAGSTSYEQYF.

The chain joins TRBV7-2 to TRBJ2-7; no firm D call. The germline V and J ends were trimmed by 5 bases and 2 bases, with 16 bases remaining between them. Germline V CDR1 and CDR2: SGHTA, FQGNSA. The CDR3 extends over 15 amino acids. DNA of the CDR3: TGTGCCAGCAGCCCGGTCCAGGTTCTACCCTACGAGCAGTACTTC. Translated, it gives CASSPVQVLPYEQYF.

The sample holds one count of this clonotype. The gene calls are TRBV9 and TRBJ2-7; TRBD1 might be the D (6 bases). From germline, CDR1 is SGDLS and CDR2 YYNGEE. The V gene lost 2 bases and the J gene lost 2 bases, with 14 bases spanning the gap. The CDR3 contains 15 residues. In DNA, the CDR3 is TGTGCCAGCAGCGTGCGCGTGGGGGCTACCTACGAGCAGTACTTC. It translates to CASSVRVGATYEQYF.

The rearrangement uses TRBV20-1 and TRBJ2-7; tentatively, D is TRBD1 (5 bases). Germline V gene lookup returns CDR1 DFQATT and CDR2 SNEGSKA (reference sequence). This CDR3 comprises 13 residues. V was cut by 0 bases and J by 1 base, with 7 bases left in between. The CDR3 sequence is CSARDPGSYEQYF. In DNA, the CDR3 is TGCAGTGCTAGAGATCCAGGGTCCTACGAGCAGTACTTC.

This clonotype was seen only once. The V call is TRBV20-1, the J call TRBJ2-4; a possible D gene is TRBD2 (6 bases). The germline CDR1 and CDR2 sequences are DFQATT and SNEGSKA (reference sequence). The CDR3 extends over 14 amino acids. V lost 1 base and J 4 bases, leaving 11 bases between the germline ends. The CDR3, as DNA: TGCAGTGCTAGAGGTCGGAGCGGGAAAAACATTCAGTACTTC. This translates into CSARGRSGKNIQYF.

This rearrangement joins TRBV28 to TRBJ1-2; tentative D call: TRBD1 (6 bases). This CDR3 comprises 17 residues. V lost 6 bases to trimming and J lost 4 bases, with 24 bases between them. The germline V gene has CDR1 MDHEN and CDR2 SYDVKM. CDR3 region: CASRGGGDSRLVYGYTF. In DNA form, the CDR3 reads TGTGCCAGCAGAGGTGGGGGCGATTCACGGCTAGTCTATGGCTACACCTTC.

This clonotype was detected a few times. The chain has TRBV5-4 and TRBJ2-5; 9 bases match TRBD2. J was trimmed by 3 bases and V by 4 bases; bases with no gene match: 4. The CDR3 extends over 14 amino acids. Germline-derived CDR1 and CDR2 are SGHNT and YYREEE (reference sequence). The CDR3 DNA is TGTGCCAGCAGCCCGACTAGCGGTAAAGAGACCCAGTACTTC. Encoded protein: CASSPTSGKETQYF.

The V call is TRBV20-1, the J call TRBJ2-1; 8 positions agree with TRBD2. Losses at the gene ends were 5 bases for V and 3 bases for J; bases not matched to a gene: 6. This CDR3 contains 14 residues. Germline V CDR1 and CDR2: DFQATT, SNEGSKA (reference sequence). CDR3 coding DNA: TGCAGTGCTTGGGCGGGGGGACTCTACAATGAGCAGTTCTTC. Its translation: CSAWAGGLYNEQFF.

Sample share makes this clonotype medium-sized. The CDR3 reads CSARNGLNFQETQYF. The CDR3 bases are TGCAGTGCTAGAAATGGGCTGAACTTCCAAGAGACCCAGTACTTC. The V call is TRBV20-1, the J call TRBJ2-5; D is uncertain. Germline-derived CDR1 and CDR2 are DFQATT and SNEGSKA (reference sequence). V shed 2 bases and J shed 1 base, with 14 bases lying between them. The CDR3 is 15 amino acids.

The chain joins TRBV7-2 to TRBJ2-3, with D perhaps being TRBD1 or TRBD2 (6 bases each). Trimming removed 3 bases at V and 2 bases at J, with 18 bases between. Germline V lookup: CDR1 SGHTA, CDR2 FQGNSA. This CDR3 is 17 amino acids long. Written as DNA, the CDR3 is TGTGCCAGCAGCTTCGGAGGGGGGAGAATAAACACAGATACGCAGTATTTT. It codes for CASSFGGGRINTDTQYF.

This clonotype was seen more than once but under ten times. CDR3 DNA sequence: TGTGCCATCAGTGAGCCCCTGGGGCCCCTCCACTTT. Translating it yields CAISEPLGPLHF. The rearrangement joins TRBV10-3 to TRBJ1-6; D not resolved. The CDR3 totals 12 residues. From germline, CDR1 is ENHRY and CDR2 SYGVKD. The ends were cut back, 2 bases at V and 13 bases at J, with 9 bases in the middle.

J is TRBJ1-2 and V is TRBV7-9; D not certain. Germline V CDR1 and CDR2: SEHNR, FQNEAQ (reference sequence). V dropped 11 bases and J dropped 8 bases, with 15 bases sitting between them. There are 11 residues in the CDR3. CDR3 nucleotide sequence: TGTGCCCTTTTGGGTGGTCCCGGCTACACCTTC. The encoded protein is CALLGGPGYTF. The whole variable domain, filled in from reference TRBV7-9 and TRBJ1-2, reads DTGVSQNPRHKITKRGQNVTFRCDPISEHNRLYWYRQTLGQGPEFLTYFQNEAQLEKSRLLSDRFSAERPKGSFSTLEIQRTEQGDSAMYLCALLGGPGYTFGSGTRLTVV.

This clonotype occurred once. The rearrangement links TRBV2 to TRBJ2-7; no clear D gene. Germline CDR1 SNHLY, CDR2 FYNNEI. V lost 3 bases, J lost 7 bases, and 16 bases lay in between. CDR3 length: 14 amino acids. CDR3 in amino acids: CASSDKSTLREQYF. The DNA for the CDR3 is TGTGCCAGCAGTGATAAGTCAACCCTTAGGGAGCAGTACTTC.

This chain connects TRBV6-5 to TRBJ2-7; D possibly uses TRBD1 or TRBD2 (5 bases each). Trimming pared 1 base from V and 7 bases from J, leaving 5 bases between. Looked up from germline, CDR1 is MNHEY and CDR2 is SVGAGI. The CDR3 runs 11 residues. This CDR3 is CASSYWGEQYF. The DNA for the CDR3 is TGTGCCAGCAGTTACTGGGGGGAGCAGTACTTC.

The chain carries TRBV20-1 and TRBJ2-1, with TRBD2 matching over 9 bases. Trimming at V came to 6 bases and at J to 8 bases, leaving 29 bases not matched to a gene. Germline values: CDR1 DFQATT, CDR2 SNEGSKA (reference sequence). The CDR3 contains 20 residues. CDR3 nucleotides: TGCAGTGCCGCCCGACTGAGCGGGAGGTGGGACCTAAGTTCTTACGATGAGCAGTTCTTC. Protein sequence: CSAARLSGRWDLSSYDEQFF.

This chain links TRBV20-1 with TRBJ1-5, with D tentatively TRBD1 (5 bases). Trimming shortened V by 2 bases and J by 4 bases, and 12 bases separated the two germline ends. This CDR3 has 14 residues. The germline CDR1 and CDR2 sequences are DFQATT and SNEGSKA (reference sequence). The CDR3 sequence: CSARKLRGNQPQHF. CDR3 nucleotides: TGCAGTGCTAGAAAGTTGAGGGGAAATCAGCCCCAGCATTTT.

The chain is built from TRBV7-3 and TRBJ2-5; a possible D gene is TRBD2 (6 bases). This CDR3 is 14 amino acids long. Looked up from germline, CDR1 is SGHTA and CDR2 is FQGTGA. The V end lost 5 bases, the J end lost 5 bases, and 15 bases lay between the germline ends. CDR3 DNA: TGTGCCAGCAGCGGGAGCGGGCTGGTTGAGACCCAGTACTTC. Its translation is CASSGSGLVETQYF.

This chain joins TRBV15 and TRBJ2-5, with TRBD2 identical over 10 bases. Germline values: CDR1 LNHNV, CDR2 YYDKDF (reference sequence). The CDR3 sequence is 17 residues long. Germline trimming cut 0 bases from V and 3 bases from J; bases unmatched to any gene: 7. CDR3 sequence reads: CATSRERAGGFKETQYF. For the CDR3, the DNA is TGTGCCACCAGCAGAGAACGAGCGGGAGGGTTTAAAGAGACCCAGTACTTC.

This rearrangement joins TRBV20-1 to TRBJ1-1; D not certain. Germline V gene lookup returns CDR1 DFQATT and CDR2 SNEGSKA (reference sequence). V dropped 6 bases and J dropped 2 bases, with 10 bases sitting between them. This CDR3 contains 12 residues. This CDR3 is CSAKTGNTEAFF. DNA of the CDR3: TGCAGTGCCAAGACCGGTAACACTGAAGCTTTCTTT.

In the case of this clonotype: An end of the junction differs from the germline gene, which may be a read error. J is TRBJ2-5 and V is TRBV24-1; TRBD1 or TRBD2 may be the D gene (7 bases each). This CDR3 is built from 20 residues. CDR1 and CDR2 from the germline V gene are KGHDR and SFDVKD. This chain's CDR3 is CATSDPRSAGTGAPQEAQYF. The CDR3 DNA reads as TGTGCCACCAGTGATCCTAGGTCAGCGGGAACAGGGGCCCCTCAAGAGGCCCAGTACTTC.

This clonotype was picked up a small number of times. The chain has TRBV20-1 and TRBJ2-5; no reliable D call. Germline V gene sequence: CDR1 DFQATT, CDR2 SNEGSKA (reference sequence). The CDR3 runs 13 residues. V dropped 8 bases and J dropped 4 bases, with 17 bases sitting between them. CDR3 amino acids: CSPTPGRTETQYF. The CDR3 DNA reads TGCAGTCCTACGCCGGGCAGGACAGAGACCCAGTACTTC.

The genes are TRBV20-1 and TRBJ2-2; possibly TRBD2 for D (5 bases). V was trimmed by 7 bases and J by 3 bases, leaving 18 bases between them. Germline V gene lookup returns CDR1 DFQATT and CDR2 SNEGSKA (reference sequence). The CDR3 covers 15 residues. CDR3: CSDQALAWDTGELFF. In nucleotides, the CDR3 is TGCAGTGATCAGGCCCTAGCATGGGACACCGGGGAGCTGTTTTTT.

J is TRBJ2-3 and V is TRBV20-1; no clear D gene. Looked up from germline, CDR1 is DFQATT and CDR2 is SNEGSKA (reference sequence). CDR3 length: 15 residues. V was cut by 1 base and J by 4 bases, with 15 bases left in between. CDR3 amino acids: CSARVDPVVADTQYF. The CDR3 DNA reads TGCAGTGCTAGAGTAGACCCCGTGGTCGCAGATACGCAGTATTTT.

This chain joins TRBV6-2 or TRBV6-3 and TRBJ2-7; possibly TRBD2 for D (6 bases). The CDR3 contains 14 residues. Trimming shortened V by 2 bases and J by 3 bases, and 11 bases separated the two germline ends. CDR1 and CDR2 from the germline V gene are MNHEY and SVGEGT. In DNA, the CDR3 is TGTGCCAGCAGTTACCCACGGGAGAACTACGAGCAGTACTTC. This codes for CASSYPRENYEQYF.

In its sample, this clonotype was seen once. The chain couples TRBV7-2 to TRBJ2-3; 7 bases align to TRBD2. Trimming at V came to 2 bases and at J to 6 bases, leaving 11 bases not matched to a gene. Germline CDR1 SGHTA, CDR2 FQGNSA. The CDR3 loop spans 16 amino acids. Here the CDR3 DNA reads TGTGCCAGCAGCTTACAGAGCGGGACTCCAGGGGATACGCAGTATTTT. It encodes CASSLQSGTPGDTQYF.

The V gene is TRBV6-1, the J gene TRBJ1-1; D is undetermined. CDR1 and CDR2 from the germline V gene are MNHNS and SASEGT. V was cut by 2 bases and J by 1 base, with 8 bases left in between. CDR3 size: 14 residues. The CDR3 bases are TGTGCCAGCAGTGAATTAGATCAGAACACTGAAGCTTTCTTT. It translates to CASSELDQNTEAFF.

The J gene is TRBJ2-3, the V gene TRBV6-1, with D perhaps being TRBD1 or TRBD2 (5 bases each). V was shortened by 2 bases and J by 0 bases, with 9 bases between the two germline ends. Germline CDR1 is MNHNS and CDR2 is SASEGT. This CDR3 has 15 amino acids. This CDR3 reads CASSETGPSTDTQYF. The DNA of the CDR3 is TGTGCCAGCAGTGAAACGGGGCCGAGCACAGATACGCAGTATTTT.